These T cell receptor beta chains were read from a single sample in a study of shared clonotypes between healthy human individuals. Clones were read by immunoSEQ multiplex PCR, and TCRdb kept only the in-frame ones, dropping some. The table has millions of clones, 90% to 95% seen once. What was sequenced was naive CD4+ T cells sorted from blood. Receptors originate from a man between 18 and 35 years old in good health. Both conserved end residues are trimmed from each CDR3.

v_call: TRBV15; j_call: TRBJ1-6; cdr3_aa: ATSRRGLNSPLH
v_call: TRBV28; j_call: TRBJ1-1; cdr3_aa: ASSWGRGFEAF
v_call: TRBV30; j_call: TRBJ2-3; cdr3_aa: AWSVGTSGGRTDTQY
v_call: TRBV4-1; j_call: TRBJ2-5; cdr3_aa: ASSQDWLAGTQY
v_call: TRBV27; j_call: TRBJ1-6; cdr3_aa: ASSSLTVSYNSPLH
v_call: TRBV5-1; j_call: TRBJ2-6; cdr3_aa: ASSSLVDRGAGANVLT
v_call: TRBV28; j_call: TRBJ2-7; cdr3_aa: ASSSQGRPYEQY
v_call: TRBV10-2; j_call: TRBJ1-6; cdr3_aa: ASSEAGQNSPLH
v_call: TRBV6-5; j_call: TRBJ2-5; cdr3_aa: ASSRAAGETQY
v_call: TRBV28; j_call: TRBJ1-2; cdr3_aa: ASSFRREEGYT
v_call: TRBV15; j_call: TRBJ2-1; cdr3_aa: ATSRGVSSYNEQF
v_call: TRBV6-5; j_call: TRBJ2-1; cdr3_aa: ASSSTIHEQF
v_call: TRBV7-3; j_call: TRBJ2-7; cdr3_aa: ASSKDRGEAYPQY
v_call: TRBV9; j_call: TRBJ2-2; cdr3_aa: ASSVEPIGSGELF
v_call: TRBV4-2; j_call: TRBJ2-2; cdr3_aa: ASSVRALNTGELF
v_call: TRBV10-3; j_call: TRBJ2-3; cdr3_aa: AISKLVGTSGIDTQY
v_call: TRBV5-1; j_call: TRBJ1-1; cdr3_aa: ASSFRQNTEAF
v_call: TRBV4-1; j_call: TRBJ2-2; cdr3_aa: ASSRLRTGGKNGELF
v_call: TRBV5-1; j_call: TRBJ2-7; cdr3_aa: ASRRQQGAYEQY
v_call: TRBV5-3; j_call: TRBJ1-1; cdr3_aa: ARSSSGQGATEAF
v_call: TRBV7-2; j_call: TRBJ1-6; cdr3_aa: ASSLVGQESSYNSPLH
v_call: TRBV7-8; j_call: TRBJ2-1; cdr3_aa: ASSLAGLPRDNEQF
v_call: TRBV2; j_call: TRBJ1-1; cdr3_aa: ASSVRPPEAF
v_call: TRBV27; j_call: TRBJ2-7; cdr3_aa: ASILPPQYEKIGQY
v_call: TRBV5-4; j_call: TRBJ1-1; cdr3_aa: ASSYGQENTEAF
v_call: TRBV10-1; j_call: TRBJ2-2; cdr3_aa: ASRPTGGNTGELF
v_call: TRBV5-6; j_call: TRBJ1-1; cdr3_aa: ASSLDGVRRNTEAF
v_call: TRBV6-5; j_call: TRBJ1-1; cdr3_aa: ASSYGTMGTEAF
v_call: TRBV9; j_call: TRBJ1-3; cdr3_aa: ASSAQGPGNTIY
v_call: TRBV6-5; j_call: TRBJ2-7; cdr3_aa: ASRSTGSEQY
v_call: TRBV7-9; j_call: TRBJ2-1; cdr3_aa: ASSSDRGETEQF
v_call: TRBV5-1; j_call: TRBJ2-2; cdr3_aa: ASSPWTSGGIWSGELF
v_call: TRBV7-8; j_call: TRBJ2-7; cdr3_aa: ASSPALGDEQY
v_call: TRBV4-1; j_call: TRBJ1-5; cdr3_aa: ASSQEGWGGNQPQH
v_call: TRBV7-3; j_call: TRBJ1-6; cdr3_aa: ASSLRGITGQGYSPLH
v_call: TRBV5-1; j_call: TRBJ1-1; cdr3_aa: ASSLGQARGWGNTEAF
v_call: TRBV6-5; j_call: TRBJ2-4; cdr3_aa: ASSRRDRATVIQY
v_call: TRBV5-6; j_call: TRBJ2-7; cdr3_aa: ASSFIPPGKIYEQY
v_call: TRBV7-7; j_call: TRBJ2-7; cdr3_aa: ASSLDRTYEQY
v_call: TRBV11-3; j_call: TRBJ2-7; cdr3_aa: ASSSGTGSYEQY
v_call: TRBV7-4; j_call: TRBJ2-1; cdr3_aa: ASQRTGGSLNEQF
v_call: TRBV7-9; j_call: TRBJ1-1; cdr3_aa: ASSPVPGGNTEAF
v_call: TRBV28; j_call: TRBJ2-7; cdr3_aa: ASSTTGEGSYEQY
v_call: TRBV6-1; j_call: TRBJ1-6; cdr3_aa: ATKGNSPLH
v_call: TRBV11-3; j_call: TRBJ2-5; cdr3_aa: ASPTQDRGRQETQY